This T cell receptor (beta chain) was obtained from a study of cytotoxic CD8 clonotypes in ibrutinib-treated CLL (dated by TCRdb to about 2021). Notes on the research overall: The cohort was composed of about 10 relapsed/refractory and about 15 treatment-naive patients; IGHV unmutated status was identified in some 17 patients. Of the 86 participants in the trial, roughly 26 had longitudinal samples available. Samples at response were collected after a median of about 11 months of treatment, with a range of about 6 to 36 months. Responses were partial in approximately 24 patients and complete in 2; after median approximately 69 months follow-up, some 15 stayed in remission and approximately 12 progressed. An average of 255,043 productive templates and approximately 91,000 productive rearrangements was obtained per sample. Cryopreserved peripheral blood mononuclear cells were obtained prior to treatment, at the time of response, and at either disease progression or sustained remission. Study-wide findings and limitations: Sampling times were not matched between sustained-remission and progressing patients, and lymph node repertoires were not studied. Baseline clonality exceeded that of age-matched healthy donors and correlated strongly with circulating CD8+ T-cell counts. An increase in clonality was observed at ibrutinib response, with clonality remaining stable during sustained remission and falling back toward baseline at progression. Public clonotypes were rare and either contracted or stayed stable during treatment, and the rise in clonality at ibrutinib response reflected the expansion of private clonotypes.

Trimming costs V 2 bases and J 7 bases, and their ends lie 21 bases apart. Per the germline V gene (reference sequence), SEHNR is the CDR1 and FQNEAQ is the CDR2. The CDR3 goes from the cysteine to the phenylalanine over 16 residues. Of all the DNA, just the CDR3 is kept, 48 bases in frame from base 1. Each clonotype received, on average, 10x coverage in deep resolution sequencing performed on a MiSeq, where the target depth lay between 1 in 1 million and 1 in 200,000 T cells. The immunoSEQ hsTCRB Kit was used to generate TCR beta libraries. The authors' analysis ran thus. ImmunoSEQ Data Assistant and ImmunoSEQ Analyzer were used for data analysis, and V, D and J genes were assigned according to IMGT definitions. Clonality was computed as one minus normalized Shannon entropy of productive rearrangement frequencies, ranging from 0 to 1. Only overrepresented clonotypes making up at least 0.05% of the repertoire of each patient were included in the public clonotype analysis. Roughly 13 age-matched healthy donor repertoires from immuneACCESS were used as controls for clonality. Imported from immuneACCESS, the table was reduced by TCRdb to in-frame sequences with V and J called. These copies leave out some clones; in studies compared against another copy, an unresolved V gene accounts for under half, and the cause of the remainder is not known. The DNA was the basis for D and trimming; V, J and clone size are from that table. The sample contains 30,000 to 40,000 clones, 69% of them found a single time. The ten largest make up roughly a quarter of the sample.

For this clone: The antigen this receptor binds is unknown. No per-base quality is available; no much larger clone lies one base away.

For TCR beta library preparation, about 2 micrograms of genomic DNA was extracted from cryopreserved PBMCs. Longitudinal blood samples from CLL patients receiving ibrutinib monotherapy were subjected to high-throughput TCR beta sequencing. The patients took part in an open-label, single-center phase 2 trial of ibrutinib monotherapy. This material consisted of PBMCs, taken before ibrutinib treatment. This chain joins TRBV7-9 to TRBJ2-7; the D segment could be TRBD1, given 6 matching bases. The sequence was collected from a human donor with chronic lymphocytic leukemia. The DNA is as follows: TGTGCCAGCAGCTTACCCCAATGGGGACAAGGGGATGAGCAGTACTTC. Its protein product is CASSLPQWGQGDEQYF.